These 14 T cell receptor beta chains share one sample of origin, sequenced in a study of T cells expressing NK-cell markers (dated by TCRdb to between 2020 and 2021). Library preparation was by 5' RACE. The reads were generated on an Illumina HiSeq 2000. TCRdb reprocessed the public reads and reports one entry per CDR3 protein sequence, without DNA. This sample's table has entries for about 380,000 distinct CDR3 sequences. Clones ranked in the top ten supply 5.2% of the sample. Sequencing was done on a sample of blood T cells: a sorted CD56 or NKG2C T cell subset, CD4+ or CD8+ T cells, or bulk PBMC T cells (not recorded which). The receptor set was obtained from a man aged 18 to 69 in good health.

This CDR3 is CASMQGTGANVLTF. The chain links TRBV5-1 to TRBJ2-6; absent DNA, TCRdb's TRBD1 call cannot be checked. The CDR3 loop spans 14 amino acids. Germline CDR1 and CDR2: SGHRS and YFSETQ.

The chain recombines TRBV9 with TRBJ1-6; TCRdb reports TRBD1, a call that lacks DNA to check it against. Germline CDR1 is SGDLS and CDR2 is YYNGEE. The CDR3 runs to 15 residues. The CDR3 reads CASSLRGTLNSPLHF.

CDR3: CASTAGGLNTGELFF. The chain couples TRBV6-5 to TRBJ2-2; without DNA, the TCRdb call of TRBD2 cannot be checked. Germline V gene lookup returns CDR1 MNHEY and CDR2 SVGAGI. The CDR3 covers 15 residues.

This chain connects TRBV3-1 to TRBJ2-5; TCRdb selects TRBD2, and the lack of DNA leaves this call unchecked. The CDR3 contains 17 residues. Germline assignment: CDR1 LGHDT and CDR2 YNNKEL (reference sequence). CDR3 sequence reads: CASSQERAAGNKETQYF.

The chain joins TRBV20-1 to TRBJ2-1; TCRdb selects TRBD2, and the lack of DNA leaves this call unchecked. CDR1 is DFQATT and CDR2 is SNEGSKA in the germline V gene (reference sequence). The CDR3 is 14 amino acids. CDR3 residues: CSASWSGVDIEQFF.

The chain links TRBV11-3 to TRBJ2-1. Per germline, CDR1 SGHNT and CDR2 YENEEA. The CDR3 has 14 amino acids. The CDR3 loop reads CASSLDLFSGEQFF.

V usage is TRBV20-1 and J usage is TRBJ2-7; checking the TCRdb D call of TRBD1 is not possible without DNA. Germline V lookup: CDR1 DFQATT, CDR2 SNEGSKA (reference sequence). The CDR3 covers 16 residues. This chain's CDR3 is CSASPRLGQDSYEQYF.

The rearrangement uses TRBV18 and TRBJ2-3; the TCRdb call, TRBD2, lacks DNA for checking. There are 16 residues in the CDR3. CDR1 is KGHSH and CDR2 is LQKENI in the germline V gene. This CDR3 is CASSPTVRGATDTQYF.

The rearrangement uses TRBV19 and TRBJ2-7. Germline V lookup: CDR1 LNHDA, CDR2 SQIVND (reference sequence). The CDR3 is 13 amino acids. CDR3 in amino acids: CASKPHRGQEQYF.

V gene TRBV6-5 combines with J gene TRBJ2-1. The CDR3 sequence is 16 residues long. Germline CDR1 and CDR2: MNHEY and SVGAGI. CDR3 loop: CASSYSSRKPNNEQFF.

The genes are TRBV13 and TRBJ2-7; TCRdb lists TRBD1, though no DNA is available to test this call. Germline-derived CDR1 and CDR2 are PRHDT and FYEKMQ (reference sequence). This CDR3 spans 13 amino acids. CDR3: CASRRQGADEQYF.

V is TRBV6-5 and J is TRBJ2-7; absent DNA, TCRdb's TRBD1 call cannot be checked. This CDR3 comprises 15 residues. From germline, CDR1 is MNHEY and CDR2 SVGAGI. CDR3 amino acids: CASSYSKNRVHEQYF.

The chain combines TRBV7-3 with TRBJ2-7; TCRdb's assignment of TRBD1 cannot be checked, as there is no DNA. CDR1 and CDR2 (germline): SGHTA, FQGTGA. CDR3 size: 16 residues. This CDR3 reads CASSSVDRGPPYEQYF.

V usage is TRBV5-8 and J usage is TRBJ1-5; TCRdb picks TRBD1, but there is no DNA to check that call. Germline CDR1 reads SGHTS; CDR2 reads YDEGEE. The CDR3 has 15 residues. CDR3: CASSLEGGKNQPQHF.